This passage covers 28 T cell receptor beta chains from one sample sequenced in a study of T cell responses to AZD1222 COVID-19 vaccine. Assay: immunoSEQ multiplex PCR; the TCRdb copy retains only in-frame clones and omits some. The data contain about 140,000 clones, around 92% of them singletons. This specimen was peripheral blood, taken on day 0 of AZD1222 vaccination. These receptors originate from an adult in good health.

The chain joins TRBV5-6 to TRBJ2-1, with unresolved D. V was pared by 0 bases and J by 7 bases, with 11 bases between. CDR1 is SGHDT and CDR2 is YYEEEE in the germline V gene. The CDR3 loop spans 14 amino acids. CDR3 region: CASSLGPSPNEQFF. The CDR3, as DNA: TGTGCCAGCAGCTTGGGACCTTCACCTAATGAGCAGTTCTTC.

V gene TRBV3-1 (or the pseudogene TRBV3-2) combines with J gene TRBJ2-1; no clear D. Germline V gene lookup returns CDR1 LGHDT and CDR2 YNNKEL (reference sequence). V gave up 4 bases and J gave up 10 bases, with 11 bases separating them. CDR3 length: 12 residues. The CDR3 DNA reads as TGTGCCAGCAGCCCTGTACCCCGGGAGCAGTTCTTC. This sequence encodes CASSPVPREQFF.

This chain uses TRBV6-1 with TRBJ2-4; 12 bases agree with TRBD2. The trim removed 2 bases at V and 8 bases at J, leaving 4 bases unmatched. CDR1 MNHNS and CDR2 SASEGT come from the germline V gene. The CDR3 is 15 residues long. The DNA of the CDR3 is TGTGCCAGCAGTGAACTAGCGGGGGGGCCGGACATTCAGTACTTC. Translation: CASSELAGGPDIQYF.

This chain uses TRBV5-4 with TRBJ1-3; TRBD1 is a possible D gene (5 bases). The CDR3 has 18 amino acids. Germline V gene lookup returns CDR1 SGHNT and CDR2 YYREEE (reference sequence). The V end lost 3 bases, the J end lost 3 bases, and 22 bases lay between the germline ends. In DNA form, the CDR3 reads TGTGCCAGCAGCTCCGGGCAGGGTCCCCAGCTTCGTGGAAACACCATATATTTT. It specifies CASSSGQGPQLRGNTIYF.

This chain uses TRBV7-9 with TRBJ1-1; D is unresolved. Germline CDR1 is SEHNR and CDR2 is FQNEAQ (reference sequence). This CDR3 has 14 residues. The V and J ends lost 3 bases and 0 bases respectively, with 8 bases between them. The CDR3 loop reads CASSFTGMNTEAFF. The CDR3 DNA follows: TGTGCCAGCAGCTTTACGGGGATGAACACTGAAGCTTTCTTT.

The J gene is TRBJ2-1, the V gene TRBV27; 15 bases are a match to TRBD2. There are 16 residues in the CDR3. Trimming took 3 bases from V and 6 from J; bases not matched to a gene: 3. Germline CDR1 and CDR2: MNHEY and SMNVEV (reference sequence). The CDR3 is CASSLMGLAGGNEQFF. CDR3 sequence (DNA): TGTGCCAGCAGTTTGATGGGACTAGCGGGGGGCAATGAGCAGTTCTTC.

The V and J genes are TRBV5-6 and TRBJ1-2; 7 bases align to TRBD1. This CDR3 is 15 amino acids long. CDR1 and CDR2 (germline): SGHDT, YYEEEE. J was trimmed by 4 bases and V by 2 bases; bases with no gene match: 8. CDR3 protein: CASSFRQGTIYGYTF. Here the CDR3 DNA reads TGTGCCAGCAGCTTCCGACAGGGAACTATCTATGGCTACACCTTC.

The CDR3 DNA reads as TGTGCCAGCAGCTCCGGCCTCCAGGGCAATCAGCCCCAGCATTTT. It codes for CASSSGLQGNQPQHF. This chain joins TRBV5-5 and TRBJ1-5; D is unresolved. CDR1 and CDR2 (germline): SGHKS, YYEKEE (reference sequence). The CDR3 spans 15 residues. V was clipped by 3 bases and J by 2 bases, with 12 bases between them.

The chain employs TRBV10-2 and TRBJ1-1; 7 nucleotides align to TRBD1. Germline lookup yields CDR1 WSHSY and CDR2 SAAADI. CDR3 size: 16 residues. The J segment lost 6 bases and the V segment lost 0 bases, leaving 10 bases of the junction unmatched. The CDR3: CASSESWDSVIPEAFF. The CDR3 DNA is TGCGCCAGCAGTGAGTCGTGGGACAGTGTTATTCCTGAAGCTTTCTTT.

Here the CDR3 DNA reads TGTGCCTGGAGTGTACCGAACAGGGACAATGAAAAACTGTTTTTT. It yields the protein CAWSVPNRDNEKLFF. This chain joins TRBV30 and TRBJ1-4; D possibly corresponds to TRBD1 (6 bases). Germline V lookup: CDR1 GTSNPN, CDR2 SVGIG (reference sequence). V was cut by 0 bases and J by 5 bases, with 13 bases left in between. The CDR3 is 15 amino acids.

The V call is TRBV27, the J call TRBJ1-6; TRBD1 matches 10 bases. Germline CDR1 reads MNHEY; CDR2 reads SMNVEV (reference sequence). This CDR3 spans 15 amino acids. The V and J ends lost 6 bases and 10 bases, in that order; junction bases with no gene match: 9. CDR3 in amino acids: CASRPGQGSKSPLHF. The CDR3 nucleotides are TGTGCCAGCAGACCGGGACAGGGGTCGAAATCACCCCTCCACTTT.

The chain employs TRBV14 and TRBJ2-5; D unclear. The CDR3 has 12 amino acids. V was cut by 0 bases and J by 6 bases, with 5 bases left in between. The V gene's germline CDR1 is SGHDN and CDR2 FVKESK. The CDR3 here is CASSQDSKTQYF. In DNA, the CDR3 is TGTGCCAGCAGCCAAGATAGTAAGACCCAGTACTTC.

The rearrangement uses TRBV6-5 and TRBJ2-1; 7 positions agree with TRBD2. V shed 2 bases and J 0 bases; nucleotides not matched to a gene: 1. CDR3 length equals 15 residues. CDR1 is MNHEY, CDR2 SVGAGI, per germline. CDR3: CASSYRGVSYNEQFF. DNA for the CDR3: TGTGCCAGCAGTTACCGGGGGGTCTCCTACAATGAGCAGTTCTTC.

V gene TRBV28 combines with J gene TRBJ1-1; 9 nucleotides line up with TRBD1. In germline, CDR1 is MDHEN, CDR2 SYDVKM. V lost 5 bases to trimming and J lost 7 bases; unmatched junction nucleotides: 8. There are 14 residues in the CDR3. CDR3 loop: CASSERTGEDEAFF. The CDR3 DNA follows: TGTGCCAGCAGTGAACGGACAGGGGAGGATGAAGCTTTCTTT.

The chain recombines TRBV30 with TRBJ1-3; no reliable D call. Per the germline V gene, CDR1 is GTSNPN and CDR2 is SVGIG (reference sequence). This CDR3 is built from 15 residues. V lost 0 bases, J lost 0 bases, and 9 bases lay in between. In DNA form, the CDR3 reads TGTGCCTGGAGTGTAAGCCTTAACTCTGGAAACACCATATATTTT. It codes for CAWSVSLNSGNTIYF.

The chain is built from TRBV5-5 and TRBJ2-7, with D perhaps matching TRBD1 (6 bases). The CDR3 extends over 16 amino acids. V was trimmed by 2 bases and J by 3 bases, leaving 18 bases between them. Germline CDR1 SGHKS, CDR2 YYEKEE (reference sequence). The CDR3 bases are TGTGCCAGCAGCTTTCCTAACGACAGGACGGTCTACGAGCAGTACTTC. It encodes CASSFPNDRTVYEQYF.

The gene calls are TRBV5-1 and TRBJ1-2; D not certain. V was clipped by 1 base and J by 5 bases, with 12 bases between them. The CDR3 loop spans 14 amino acids. Germline loops: CDR1 SGHRS, CDR2 YFSETQ. CDR3 residues: CASSLHVGLYGYTF. CDR3 DNA: TGCGCCAGCAGCTTGCATGTGGGTTTATATGGCTACACCTTC.

This clone was picked up one time. V usage is TRBV19 and J usage is TRBJ1-3, with D perhaps TRBD1 (6 bases). Trimming left V 7 bases short and J 2 bases short, with 15 bases between. The CDR3 is made up of 15 amino acids. Germline CDR1 and CDR2: LNHDA and SQIVND (reference sequence). CDR3 nucleotides: TGTGCCAGTACCGATGCGGGGGGCCCTGGAAACACCATATATTTT. Its translation is CASTDAGGPGNTIYF.

The rearrangement joins TRBV9 to TRBJ2-7, with a tentative D call TRBD2 (5 bases). Trimming cost V 0 bases and J 2 bases, with 12 bases left between them. The CDR3 contains 15 residues. Germline V gene data show CDR1 as SGDLS and CDR2 as YYNGEE. The CDR3 bases are TGTGCCAGCAGCGTAGCTTCCGGGGAGACCTACGAGCAGTACTTC. Encoded protein: CASSVASGETYEQYF.

CDR3 in amino acids: CASSEWGISGNTIYF. The CDR3 nucleotides are TGTGCCAGCAGCGAATGGGGAATCTCTGGAAACACCATATATTTT. The rearrangement links TRBV9 to TRBJ1-3; no clear D gene. This CDR3 comprises 15 residues. The V gene lost 3 bases and the J gene lost 0 bases, with 10 bases spanning the gap. The V gene's germline CDR1 is SGDLS and CDR2 YYNGEE.

The chain combines TRBV7-6 with TRBJ2-7, with D tentatively TRBD1 (6 bases). The CDR3 runs to 15 residues. CDR1 is SGHVS, CDR2 FNYEAQ, per germline. The V end was cut by 1 base, the J end by 2 bases, with 12 bases between. CDR3 nucleotide sequence: TGTGCCAGCAGCTTAGGCGTCGGACAGACCTACGAGCAGTACTTC. It codes for CASSLGVGQTYEQYF.

The rearrangement joins TRBV2 to TRBJ1-2; D ambiguous. The V gene's germline CDR1 is SNHLY and CDR2 FYNNEI. Trimming left V 4 bases short and J 4 bases short, with 7 bases between. The CDR3 contains 12 residues. The CDR3 DNA reads TGTGCCAGCAGTGTGGCACCCTATGGCTACACCTTC. Translating gives CASSVAPYGYTF. Together with reference TRBV2 and TRBJ1-2, the CDR3 gives the full variable domain: EPEVTQTPSHQVTQMGQEVILRCVPISNHLYFYWYRQILGQKVEFLVSFYNNEISEKSEIFDDQFSVERPDGSNFTLKIRSTKLEDSAMYFCASSVAPYGYTFGSGTRLTVV.

This chain connects TRBV2 to TRBJ1-5; D gene uncertain. The CDR3 spans 11 residues. Looked up from germline, CDR1 is SNHLY and CDR2 is FYNNEI. V was trimmed by 3 bases and J by 7 bases, leaving 4 bases between them. CDR3 protein: CASSDGQPQHF. CDR3 nucleotides: TGTGCCAGCAGTGATGGACAGCCCCAGCATTTT.

The V and J genes are TRBV5-1 and TRBJ1-5; 8 bases line up with TRBD1. The CDR3 extends over 15 amino acids. The germline CDR1 and CDR2 sequences are SGHRS and YFSETQ. V lost 3 bases to trimming and J lost 4 bases; unmatched junction nucleotides: 6. The CDR3 DNA reads TGCGCCAGCAGCTATGGGACAGGAAAAAATCAGCCCCAGCATTTT. Encoded protein: CASSYGTGKNQPQHF.

A single count supports this clone. The V call is TRBV28, the J call TRBJ1-5; D is ambiguous. The germline V gene encodes CDR1 MDHEN and CDR2 SYDVKM. Deletions cut 5 bases from V and 2 bases from J, with 16 bases between. This CDR3 comprises 16 residues. The CDR3 reads CASSPILGEGNQPQHF. The CDR3 coding sequence is TGTGCCAGCAGTCCTATCCTGGGTGAGGGCAATCAGCCCCAGCATTTT.

J is TRBJ1-1 and V is TRBV24-1; no firm D call. The CDR3 has 15 residues. CDR1 is KGHDR and CDR2 is SFDVKD in the germline V gene. V shed 4 bases and J shed 1 base, with 12 bases lying between them. CDR3 protein: CATSDTSAGNTEAFF. The CDR3 DNA reads as TGTGCCACCAGTGACACCTCGGCTGGGAACACTGAAGCTTTCTTT.

V gene TRBV15 combines with J gene TRBJ1-5; no reliable D call. CDR3 length: 13 residues. Trimming stripped 0 bases from V and 5 bases from J, with 5 bases between. Germline V lookup: CDR1 LNHNV, CDR2 YYDKDF (reference sequence). The CDR3 sequence: CATSRDLHQPQHF. In DNA, the CDR3 is TGTGCCACCAGCAGAGATTTGCATCAGCCCCAGCATTTT. Complete variable domain (other parts from reference TRBV15 and TRBJ1-5): DAMVIQNPRYQVTQFGKPVTLSCSQTLNHNVMYWYQQKSSQAPKLLFHYYDKDFNNEADTPDNFQSRRPNTSFCFLDIRSPGLGDTAMYLCATSRDLHQPQHFGDGTRLSIL.

This chain's CDR3 is CSVARTGDGYGYTF. In DNA form, the CDR3 reads TGCAGCGTTGCCCGGACAGGGGATGGATATGGCTACACCTTC. The gene calls are TRBV29-1 and TRBJ1-2; 9 nucleotides match TRBD1. This CDR3 region has 14 residues. J gave up 5 bases and V 4 bases, and 8 bases lay outside the gene matches. Germline values: CDR1 SQVTM, CDR2 ANQGSEA.